This is a list of T cell receptor beta chains from one sample in a study of long-term antiretroviral therapy in people with HIV. The data were produced by immunoSEQ multiplex PCR, yet TCRdb's version contains in-frame clones alone and is incomplete. The data contain approximately 20,000 clones, over 80% of them singletons. Here the sequenced sample was unsorted PBMCs, taken 1.6 years after starting antiretroviral therapy. The receptor source for this set is a man aged 40-49 years with HIV. The CDR3 runs from the conserved cysteine through the conserved F or W. D genes are given only for firm matches. Size tells how often a clone was seen (once, few, many) or the class of an expanded clone, and some rows leave it out.

CDR3nt	CDR3aa	d_gene	abundance	v_gene	j_gene
TGTGCCAGTAGTATACAGGGGGAGGCCTACAATGAGCAGTTCTTC	CASSIQGEAYNEQFF	NA	NA	TRBV19	TRBJ2-1
TGTGCCAGTAGTGAGACAGGGGGCGCCGCCAATGAGCAGTTCTTC	CASSETGGAANEQFF	TRBD1	NA	TRBV19	TRBJ2-1
TGTGCCAGCAGCTTAGTTGCGGGGGGGCTAAATGAGCAGTTCTTC	CASSLVAGGLNEQFF	TRBD2	NA	TRBV11-3	TRBJ2-1
TGTGCCAGTAGTATAGTGAGGGGACTACAGACGACCTACACCTTC	CASSIVRGLQTTYTF	NA	NA	TRBV19	TRBJ1-2
TGCGCCAGCAGTTTCCGGGGACAGGGGGCGAGTGGCTACACCTTC	CASSFRGQGASGYTF	TRBD1	NA	TRBV5-1	TRBJ1-2
TGTGCCAGCAACAAAAGCGGGAAGGCCTACGAGCAGTACTTC	CASNKSGKAYEQYF	TRBD2	once	TRBV28	TRBJ2-7
TGCAGCGTTGAAGGACCAGGGGGGATGGCTGGCTACACCTTC	CSVEGPGGMAGYTF	TRBD1	NA	TRBV29-1	TRBJ1-2
TGTGCCAGCAGCTTAGCGTGGTCTAGCGGGAGGGCGGATGAGCAGTTCTTC	CASSLAWSSGRADEQFF	TRBD2	NA	TRBV7-8	TRBJ2-1
TGTGCCAGCAGTCCACCTGGCGGAAGTAATTCACCCCTCCACTTT	CASSPPGGSNSPLHF	NA	NA	TRBV6-5	TRBJ1-6
TGTGCCAGCAGTATTCCCCAGGGGGCCCCCTATGGCTACACCTTC	CASSIPQGAPYGYTF	TRBD1	once	TRBV28	TRBJ1-2
TGTGCCAGCAGTTTAAATAGCCAGGGAGGCAATCAGCCCCAGCATTTT	CASSLNSQGGNQPQHF	NA	NA	TRBV27	TRBJ1-5
TGTGCCAGTAGTATGGCTCTTTTGAACACTGAAGCTTTCTTT	CASSMALLNTEAFF	NA	NA	TRBV19	TRBJ1-1
TGTGCCAGCAGCTTCCCCCAGTCAGGGGGCACTGAAGCTTTCTTT	CASSFPQSGGTEAFF	TRBD1	NA	TRBV5-6	TRBJ1-1
TGTGCCAGCAGCTTAGGGGTCGCAGATACGCAGTATTTT	CASSLGVADTQYF	NA	once	TRBV11-3	TRBJ2-3
TGCGCCAGCAGCCAAGATGGTTGGGCGGAAGAGACCCAGTACTTC	CASSQDGWAEETQYF	NA	NA	TRBV4-1	TRBJ2-5
NA	CASSTSADNYGYTF	NA	few	TRBV19	TRBJ1-2
TGTGCCAGCAGTTTATCCGGGCCGGGTGAGCAGTTCTTC	CASSLSGPGEQFF	NA	once	TRBV27	TRBJ2-1
TGTGCCAGCAGCTTAGTACTAGCGGGGGCAGATACGCAGTATTTT	CASSLVLAGADTQYF	TRBD2	NA	TRBV7-9	TRBJ2-3
TGTGCCAGCAGCCACGACCCAAATTTAAATAACTATGGCTACACCTTC	CASSHDPNLNNYGYTF	NA	NA	TRBV9	TRBJ1-2
TGTGCTAGTGGTACCACACCTCTAGCGGGTGCACCCTACGAGCAGTACTTC	CASGTTPLAGAPYEQYF	TRBD2	NA	TRBV12-5	TRBJ2-7
TGTGCCAGCACCCCCGGACAGGGCCCTGAAGCTTTCTTT	CASTPGQGPEAFF	TRBD1	NA	TRBV25-1	TRBJ1-1
TGCGCCAGCAGCTTGGGACGGCAACAAGAGACCCAGTACTTC	CASSLGRQQETQYF	NA	NA	TRBV5-1	TRBJ2-5
TGCGCCAGCAGAACAGACGGAATGAACACTGAAGCTTTCTTT	CASRTDGMNTEAFF	NA	NA	TRBV5-1	TRBJ1-1
TGTGCCAGCAGCTTAGGGGGGGGAGCGAAGCCCCAGCATTTT	CASSLGGGAKPQHF	NA	NA	TRBV13	TRBJ1-5
TGCAGCGTTGAAGTGCCCTCGAACACCGGGGAGCTGTTTTTT	CSVEVPSNTGELFF	NA	NA	TRBV29-1	TRBJ2-2
TGTGCCAGCGGATGGACCGGGGTTAATGAGCAGTTCTTC	CASGWTGVNEQFF	NA	NA	TRBV6-1	TRBJ2-1
TGTGCCACCTCAGAAGCGACAGGGGGAAATAGCAATCAGCCCCAGCATTTT	CATSEATGGNSNQPQHF	TRBD1	NA	TRBV19	TRBJ1-5
TGTGCCAGTAGTATAGGACAGGGTTATCGTCAGCCCCAGCATTTT	CASSIGQGYRQPQHF	TRBD1	NA	TRBV19	TRBJ1-5
TGTGCCAGTAGGGAGCGGGGACAGGGATCTCGGGGGCAGTTCTTC	CASRERGQGSRGQFF	TRBD1	NA	TRBV19	TRBJ2-1
TGTGCCAGCAGCGTCGGGGACGGCCCCTACAATGAGCAGTTCTTC	CASSVGDGPYNEQFF	NA	NA	TRBV5-8	TRBJ2-1
TGTGCCAGCAGCTTCCCCGGCGCAGATACGCAGTATTTT	CASSFPGADTQYF	NA	once	TRBV7-3	TRBJ2-3
TGTGCCAGCAGCTTGAATAGTTTACCAGATACGCAGTATTTT	CASSLNSLPDTQYF	NA	once	TRBV5-5	TRBJ2-3
TGTGCCAGCAGGGACACAACCTACGAGCAGTACTTC	CASRDTTYEQYF	NA	NA	TRBV27	TRBJ2-7